Each of the 13 T cell receptor beta chains below was sequenced from the same sample in a study of shared T cell receptors in the human thymus (dated by TCRdb to 2020 to 2022). Libraries were built with the immunoSEQ multiplex PCR assay. What TCRdb holds here is the immuneACCESS table cut down to in-frame rearrangements. Part of the clones is not present; checked against another copy, under half of the missing clones reflect an unresolved V gene, and the others are unexplained. The sample records hundreds of thousands of clones, 87% of which are singletons. The ten top clones hold under 0.01% of the sample. The same specimen was also included in a second study, on human thymus T cells.

Source material: thymocytes. These receptors were taken from a boy in the first two years of life with a congenital heart defect. Donor details come from another sample of the same person, matched by shared clones.

The rearrangement links TRBV28 to TRBJ1-4; TRBD1 agrees at 8 bases. The germline gives CDR1 MDHEN, CDR2 SYDVKM. There are 15 residues in the CDR3. V lost 5 bases, J lost 3 bases, and 5 bases stayed unmatched. This chain's CDR3 is CASSPWDRSNEKLFF. CDR3 nucleotide sequence: TGTGCCAGCAGTCCCTGGGACAGGTCTAATGAAAAACTGTTTTTT.

This chain connects TRBV9 to TRBJ2-1; 13 bases agree with TRBD2. The CDR3 runs to 18 residues. The trim removed 4 bases at V and 7 bases at J, leaving 14 bases unmatched. Germline CDR1 and CDR2: SGDLS and YYNGEE. CDR3 sequence: CASSPLSRTSGSQNEQFF. The CDR3 coding sequence is TGTGCCAGCAGCCCCCTATCCCGGACTAGCGGGAGTCAGAATGAGCAGTTCTTC.

This chain connects TRBV2 to TRBJ2-3; TRBD1 matches at 8 bases. The length of the CDR3 is 15 residues. With 1 base clipped from V and 7 bases from J, the junction kept 7 bases outside the gene matches. Per the germline V gene, CDR1 is SNHLY and CDR2 is FYNNEI. The CDR3 region is CASSEEGTGRHTQYF. CDR3 nucleotide sequence: TGTGCCAGCAGTGAAGAGGGGACAGGCCGGCATACGCAGTATTTT.

The rearrangement uses TRBV28 and TRBJ1-6; possible D gene TRBD1, 6 bases. In germline, CDR1 is MDHEN, CDR2 SYDVKM. The CDR3 loop spans 16 amino acids. V lost 8 bases and J 4 bases, leaving 18 bases between the germline ends. CDR3 DNA sequence: TGTGCCAGCGTTAGGAGGTTGAGGGGGTATAATTCACCCCTCCACTTT. Encoded protein: CASVRRLRGYNSPLHF.

The V and J genes are TRBV7-9 and TRBJ2-5; 8 bases are a match to TRBD1. Germline loops: CDR1 SEHNR, CDR2 FQNEAQ (reference sequence). The CDR3 sequence is 13 residues long. The CDR3 region is CGFKQGARETQYF. As DNA, the CDR3 is TGTGGCTTCAAGCAGGGGGCGCGGGAGACCCAGTACTTC.

The chain joins TRBV6-5 to TRBJ2-5; TRBD2 might be the D (6 bases). The CDR3 spans 15 residues. The germline CDR1 and CDR2 sequences are MNHEY and SVGAGI. Trimming pared 5 bases from V and 1 base from J, leaving 14 bases between. CDR3 bases: TGTGCCAGCAGTCCCTCCCGGGGGTCCCAAGAGACCCAGTACTTC. This gives the protein CASSPSRGSQETQYF.

The rearrangement uses TRBV5-1 and TRBJ2-5; no firm D call. The CDR3 contains 13 residues. Germline V CDR1 and CDR2: SGHRS, YFSETQ. Trimming stripped 4 bases from V and 3 bases from J, with 10 bases between. The CDR3 spells CASSPRLEETQYF. The CDR3 DNA follows: TGCGCCAGCAGCCCCCGACTGGAAGAGACCCAGTACTTC.

Regarding this clone: An end of the junction differs from the germline gene, which may be a read error. V gene TRBV9 combines with J gene TRBJ2-3; TRBD1 matches at 12 bases. This CDR3 spans 16 amino acids. Germline CDR1 and CDR2: SGDLS and YYNGEE. CDR3 DNA sequence: TGTGCCAGCAGCGGGGACAGGGGGCCTAGCGGAGCCCCGGGAGATTTT. Amino acid sequence: CASSGDRGPSGAPGDF.

In its sample, this clone was seen a few times. This chain uses TRBV5-6 with TRBJ2-7; possible D gene TRBD2, 5 bases. Germline V gene data show CDR1 as SGHDT and CDR2 as YYEEEE. This CDR3 comprises 16 residues. V lost 3 bases to trimming and J lost 3 bases, with 19 bases between them. In DNA, the CDR3 is TGTGCCAGCAGCTCCAAGGACTCCGGAGGTATCTACGAGCAGTACTTC. Protein: CASSSKDSGGIYEQYF.

The chain links TRBV9 to TRBJ1-1; 10 bases line up with TRBD1. CDR1 and CDR2 (germline): SGDLS, YYNGEE. J was trimmed by 1 base and V by 4 bases; bases with no gene match: 10. The CDR3 sequence is 17 residues long. The CDR3 DNA is TGTGCCAGCAGCCCCGGGACAGGGGAGGCGAGGAACACTGAAGCTTTCTTT. Its translation: CASSPGTGEARNTEAFF.

The chain carries TRBV28 and TRBJ1-2; possible D gene TRBD1, 6 bases. There are 14 residues in the CDR3. Germline assignment: CDR1 MDHEN and CDR2 SYDVKM. V dropped 8 bases and J dropped 3 bases, with 16 bases sitting between them. The DNA for the CDR3 is TGTGCCAGCGTCCGTGACAGGAGTTACTATGGCTACACCTTC. The encoded protein is CASVRDRSYYGYTF.

This clone was seen a handful of times. This chain uses TRBV6-5 with TRBJ2-6; D unresolved. The CDR3 loop spans 16 amino acids. Germline CDR1 reads MNHEY; CDR2 reads SVGAGI. V was pared by 3 bases and J by 1 base, with 10 bases between. The CDR3 DNA sequence: TGTGCCAGCAGTTATTATTATAATTCTGGGGCCAACGTCCTGACTTTC. Protein sequence: CASSYYYNSGANVLTF.

J is TRBJ1-4 and V is TRBV28; 8 bases agree with TRBD1. The CDR3 runs 16 residues. Germline CDR1 reads MDHEN; CDR2 reads SYDVKM. V trimming: 4 bases; J trimming: 4 bases; junction bases outside the gene matches: 8. The CDR3 reads CASSSRPGQDNEKLFF. The CDR3 bases are TGTGCCAGCAGTTCGAGACCGGGACAGGATAATGAAAAACTGTTTTTT.